These 24 T cell receptor beta chains were sequenced from one sample in a study of cytomegalovirus exposure and HLA in healthy donors. PCR amplification relied on 60 Vbeta primers (plus 13 Jbeta primers). Some clones are missing from TCRdb's copy, which holds only in-frame ones; the method was immunoSEQ multiplex PCR. Here the sample spans about 41,000 clones, about 84% being singletons. The specimen sequenced was PBMCs. These receptors were collected from a man over 45 in good health and CMV-seronegative.

The chain uses TRBV28 and TRBJ1-4; tentatively, D is TRBD1 (6 bases). CDR1 is MDHEN and CDR2 is SYDVKM in the germline V gene. V was pared by 2 bases and J by 4 bases, with 8 bases between. The CDR3 totals 14 residues. This CDR3 is CASSLPQGNEKLFF. The CDR3 region has the DNA TGTGCCAGCAGTTTACCACAGGGTAATGAAAAACTGTTTTTT.

The chain employs TRBV13 and TRBJ2-7; possibly TRBD1 for D (5 bases). This CDR3 spans 13 amino acids. The germline CDR1 and CDR2 sequences are PRHDT and FYEKMQ (reference sequence). V was cut by 1 base and J by 3 bases, with 7 bases left in between. The chain's CDR3 is CASSLEGHYEQYF. The CDR3 coding sequence is TGTGCCAGCAGCTTAGAAGGACACTACGAGCAGTACTTC.

The chain links TRBV2 to TRBJ2-1, with D possibly TRBD1 on 6 matching bases. Trimming removed 7 bases at V and 8 bases at J, with 12 bases between. Per germline, CDR1 SNHLY and CDR2 FYNNEI. CDR3 length: 12 residues. The CDR3 nucleotides read TGTGCCAGCACAGAGGGGGATCATGAGCAGTTCTTC. This gives the protein CASTEGDHEQFF.

V gene TRBV7-9 combines with J gene TRBJ2-3; 10 bases match TRBD1. Germline V gene lookup returns CDR1 SEHNR and CDR2 FQNEAQ (reference sequence). V was clipped by 5 bases and J by 2 bases; unmatched bases: 4. This CDR3 region has 15 residues. In nucleotides, the CDR3 is TGTGCCAGCAGCGCCGGGACAGGGGTCACAGATACGCAGTATTTT. It specifies CASSAGTGVTDTQYF.

The rearrangement uses TRBV4-2 and TRBJ1-1; TRBD1 aligns across 7 bases. V trimming: 4 bases; J trimming: 7 bases; junction bases outside the gene matches: 12. In germline, CDR1 is LGHNA, CDR2 YNFKEQ. This CDR3 is built from 15 residues. The CDR3 spells CASSRDQGGVIEAFF. DNA of the CDR3: TGTGCCAGCAGCCGAGACCAAGGGGGCGTAATTGAAGCTTTCTTT.

The chain carries TRBV2 and TRBJ1-1; D might be TRBD1 (5 bases). With 10 bases removed from V and 0 bases from J, the gap between germline ends came to 15 bases. The germline gives CDR1 SNHLY, CDR2 FYNNEI. The CDR3 is 14 residues long. CDR3 DNA: TGTGCCACCACAGGTCGGAGCATGAACACTGAAGCTTTCTTT. It yields the protein CATTGRSMNTEAFF.

This clone occurred a few times. This chain joins TRBV28 and TRBJ1-1; 9 nucleotides line up with TRBD1. Germline lookup yields CDR1 MDHEN and CDR2 SYDVKM. The CDR3 spans 14 residues. Losses at the gene ends were 6 bases for V and 4 bases for J; bases not matched to a gene: 6. In DNA form, the CDR3 reads TGTGCCAGCAGAACAGGGGGCCTCGTCACTGAAGCTTTCTTT. Translating gives CASRTGGLVTEAFF.

J is TRBJ2-1 and V is TRBV5-4; tentative D call: TRBD1 (6 bases). The V end was cut by 0 bases, the J end by 6 bases, with 13 bases between. The CDR3 covers 15 residues. Germline assignment: CDR1 SGHNT and CDR2 YYREEE (reference sequence). This CDR3 is CASSLVGHPSNEQFF. CDR3 nucleotides: TGTGCCAGCAGCTTGGTGGGACATCCCTCCAATGAGCAGTTCTTC. Full variable domain (missing parts from reference TRBV5-4 and TRBJ2-1): ETGVTQSPTHLIKTRGQQVTLRCSSQSGHNTVSWYQQALGQGPQFIFQYYREEENGRGNFPPRFSGLQFPNYSSELNVNALELDDSALYLCASSLVGHPSNEQFFGPGTRLTVL.

The chain combines TRBV19 with TRBJ2-7, with TRBD2 as a possible D gene (5 bases). Germline V gives CDR1 LNHDA, CDR2 SQIVND (reference sequence). The V end was cut by 6 bases, the J end by 4 bases, with 22 bases between. This CDR3 has 16 amino acids. The DNA for the CDR3 is TGTGCCAGTAGGAACACCGGGGTAGGGTCCCGTTACGAGCAGTACTTC. Encoded protein: CASRNTGVGSRYEQYF.

The V call is TRBV9, the J call TRBJ2-7, with TRBD2 identical over 9 bases. The V gene's germline CDR1 is SGDLS and CDR2 YYNGEE. The CDR3 is 15 residues long. V trimming: 3 bases; J trimming: 2 bases; junction bases outside the gene matches: 6. The CDR3 DNA follows: TGTGCCAGCAGCGCCTTAGCGGGAGCCCCCTACGAGCAGTACTTC. It is translated as CASSALAGAPYEQYF.

The genes are TRBV7-2 and TRBJ2-5; a possible D gene is TRBD1 (6 bases). Between the trimmed V and J ends, which lost 8 bases and 1 base, there was a span of 11 bases. This CDR3 spans 13 amino acids. Germline CDR1 SGHTA, CDR2 FQGNSA. The CDR3 spells CASALGGQETQYF. CDR3 sequence (DNA): TGTGCCAGCGCGCTAGGGGGCCAAGAGACCCAGTACTTC.

The gene calls are TRBV6-5 and TRBJ2-3; 10 positions match TRBD1. This CDR3 region has 15 residues. J lost 4 bases, V lost 6 bases, and 7 bases had no gene match. Germline CDR1 MNHEY, CDR2 SVGAGI. CDR3 protein: CASSRQGAIPDTQYF. The DNA for the CDR3 is TGTGCCAGCAGCCGACAGGGGGCGATCCCAGATACGCAGTATTTT.

V and J are TRBV6-6 and TRBJ2-7; 9 bases line up with TRBD2. The CDR3 covers 13 residues. Germline V gene data show CDR1 as MNHNY and CDR2 as SVGAGI (reference sequence). V was clipped by 8 bases and J by 4 bases; unmatched bases: 6. The CDR3 bases are TGTGCCAGCTTTAGCGGGAGTGGTTACGAGCAGTACTTC. It is translated as CASFSGSGYEQYF.

The CDR3 bases are TGTGCCAGCAGTTTATCGGGGGGCACTGAAGCTTTCTTT. It specifies CASSLSGGTEAFF. The J gene is TRBJ1-1, the V gene TRBV27; TRBD1 might be the D (5 bases). Germline lookup yields CDR1 MNHEY and CDR2 SMNVEV (reference sequence). The CDR3 has 13 amino acids. Trimming removed 0 bases from V and 4 bases from J, with 6 bases in between.

This rearrangement joins TRBV7-9 to TRBJ2-3, with D tentatively TRBD2 (5 bases). Per the germline V gene, CDR1 is SEHNR and CDR2 is FQNEAQ (reference sequence). V lost 5 bases, J lost 4 bases, and 22 bases lay in between. The CDR3 extends over 17 amino acids. For the CDR3, the DNA is TGTGCCAGCAGCCTCCCCCCGCGGGCGATCAAATCAGATACGCAGTATTTT. The encoded protein is CASSLPPRAIKSDTQYF.

This clone has only a few counts. V usage is TRBV28 and J usage is TRBJ2-4, with 8 nucleotides matching TRBD1. The CDR3 is 14 amino acids. Germline CDR1 reads MDHEN; CDR2 reads SYDVKM. V lost 5 bases, J lost 7 bases, and 7 bases stayed unmatched. CDR3: CASSRQGNRNIQYF. CDR3 nucleotide sequence: TGTGCCAGCAGTCGACAGGGGAATAGGAACATTCAGTACTTC.

The V call is TRBV7-2, the J call TRBJ2-7, with TRBD1 matching 7 bases. The CDR3 extends over 14 amino acids. The germline CDR1 and CDR2 sequences are SGHTA and FQGNSA. Trimming cost V 5 bases and J 3 bases; bases outside gene matches: 7. CDR3 residues: CASSDRQGGYEQYF. The CDR3 DNA is TGTGCCAGCAGCGATAGACAGGGCGGCTACGAGCAGTACTTC.

The genes are TRBV27 and TRBJ2-7; 10 nucleotides line up with TRBD2. The ends lost 4 bases at V and 2 bases at J; junction bases unmatched: 5. Looked up from germline, CDR1 is MNHEY and CDR2 is SMNVEV (reference sequence). The CDR3 covers 15 residues. The CDR3 here is CASSSRGTSAYEQYF. The CDR3, as DNA: TGTGCCAGCAGTTCCCGCGGGACTAGCGCCTACGAGCAGTACTTC.

This chain connects TRBV30 to TRBJ2-1, with TRBD2 identical over 8 bases. Germline V gives CDR1 GTSNPN, CDR2 SVGIG (reference sequence). V was pared by 3 bases and J by 10 bases, with 5 bases of the junction left unmatched. This CDR3 comprises 12 residues. The CDR3 sequence is CAWRGGGIEQFF. The CDR3 bases are TGTGCCTGGAGGGGCGGGGGGATCGAGCAGTTCTTC.

With respect to this clone: Compared with germline, one end of the junction differs, possibly owing to a read error. The chain carries TRBV7-9 and TRBJ2-2, with D possibly matching TRBD2 (5 bases). Germline V gene lookup returns CDR1 SEHNR and CDR2 FQNEAQ (reference sequence). The CDR3 length is 14 residues. The CDR3 spells CSSSLGRGTGELFF. Here the CDR3 DNA reads TGTTCCAGCAGCTTAGGTCGGGGTACCGGGGAGCTGTTTTTT.

The chain joins TRBV10-3 to TRBJ2-2, with TRBD2 matching over 10 bases. This CDR3 has 15 amino acids. Germline CDR1 is ENHRY and CDR2 is SYGVKD. V shed 8 bases, J shed 6 bases, and the junction held 9 bases outside the gene matches. In nucleotides, the CDR3 is TGTGCCATCCGGGCTAGCGGGAGTACGTCCGGGGAGCTGTTTTTT. Translated, it gives CAIRASGSTSGELFF.

This chain joins TRBV6-5 and TRBJ1-5; D not resolved. CDR3 length equals 15 residues. Trimming stripped 6 bases from V and 0 bases from J, with 12 bases between. Germline CDR1 MNHEY, CDR2 SVGAGI. The CDR3 DNA reads as TGTGCCAGCAGAAGAACTCCTTATAGCAATCAGCCCCAGCATTTT. Translation: CASRRTPYSNQPQHF.

The chain couples TRBV6-6 to TRBJ2-3; 7 nucleotides line up with TRBD2. The CDR3 sequence is 13 residues long. V trimming: 7 bases; J trimming: 1 base; junction bases outside the gene matches: 2. Germline V gene sequence: CDR1 MNHNY, CDR2 SVGAGI (reference sequence). The CDR3 loop is CASTGRRTDTQYF. The CDR3 DNA sequence: TGTGCCAGCACCGGGAGGCGCACAGATACGCAGTATTTT.

The chain employs TRBV19 and TRBJ2-2; D is perhaps TRBD1 (5 bases). This CDR3 comprises 16 residues. Germline loops: CDR1 LNHDA, CDR2 SQIVND (reference sequence). Trimming cost V 5 bases and J 8 bases, with 21 bases left between them. The CDR3 sequence is CASSPTPRVATGELFF. Here the CDR3 DNA reads TGTGCCAGTAGTCCAACTCCCAGGGTTGCCACTGGGGAGCTGTTTTTT.